This T cell receptor beta chain was profiled in a study of tumor-infiltrating lymphocytes in glioblastoma multiforme. In its sample, this clonotype was seen once. CDR1 is SGHAT, CDR2 FQNNGV, per germline. The CDR3 runs 15 residues. V lost 6 bases to trimming and J lost 2 bases; unmatched junction nucleotides: 8. TCRB libraries came from RNA via three nested multiplex PCR rounds. TCRdb passed the multiplex PCR reads through MiXCR, listing each CDR3 protein once. This sample has around 30,000 distinct CDR3 sequences; 50% to 75% occur once, and the top ten carry roughly 33%. This chain connects TRBV11-2 to TRBJ2-3; 7 bases are shared with TRBD2. This clonotype was obtained from a male donor with glioblastoma. Sequenced: brain tumor tissue. The CDR3 sequence is CASSGWRDYTDTQYF. The DNA for the CDR3 is TGTGCCAGCAGTGGCTGGCGGGACTACACAGATACGCAGTATTTT.